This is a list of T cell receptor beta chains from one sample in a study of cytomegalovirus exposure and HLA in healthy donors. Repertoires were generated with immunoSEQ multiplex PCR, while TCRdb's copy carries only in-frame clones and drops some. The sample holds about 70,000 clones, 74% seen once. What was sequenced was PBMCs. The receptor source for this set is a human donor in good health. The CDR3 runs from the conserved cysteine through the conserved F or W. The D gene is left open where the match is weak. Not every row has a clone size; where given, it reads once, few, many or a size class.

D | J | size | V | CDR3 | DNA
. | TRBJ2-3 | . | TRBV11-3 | CASSLGGTATDTQYF | TGTGCCAGCAGCTTAGGCGGAACCGCCACAGATACGCAGTATTTT
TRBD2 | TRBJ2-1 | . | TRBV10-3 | CAISGAGTSGGPLSSYNEQFF | TGTGCCATCAGTGGGGCAGGGACTAGCGGGGGTCCCCTTAGCTCCTACAATGAGCAGTTCTTC
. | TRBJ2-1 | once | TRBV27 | CASSSRTVSGNEQFF | TGTGCCAGCAGTTCCAGGACAGTATCTGGGAATGAGCAGTTCTTC
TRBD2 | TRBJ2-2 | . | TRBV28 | CASSLGAAGDPGELFF | TGTGCCAGCAGTTTAGGGGCAGCGGGAGATCCCGGGGAGCTGTTTTTT
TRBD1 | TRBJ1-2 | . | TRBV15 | CATSPRGREYGYTF | TGTGCCACCAGCCCCAGGGGGCGAGAGTATGGCTACACCTTC
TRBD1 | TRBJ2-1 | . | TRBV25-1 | CASSEYSAQGAVNEQFF | TGTGCCAGCAGTGAATATAGTGCCCAGGGGGCGGTCAATGAGCAGTTCTTC
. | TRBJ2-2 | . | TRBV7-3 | CASSPDRGRSGELFF | TGTGCCAGCAGCCCTGATAGGGGAAGGTCCGGGGAGCTGTTTTTT
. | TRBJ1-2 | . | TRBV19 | CASTQGFNYGYTF | TGTGCCAGTACCCAGGGGTTTAACTATGGCTACACCTTC
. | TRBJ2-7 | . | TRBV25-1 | CASSEVGLSSYEQYF | TGTGCCAGCAGTGAAGTCGGGTTAAGCTCCTACGAGCAGTACTTC
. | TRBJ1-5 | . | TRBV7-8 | CASSLVRTQSNQPQHF | TGTGCCAGCAGCTTAGTAAGGACACAAAGCAATCAGCCCCAGCATTTT
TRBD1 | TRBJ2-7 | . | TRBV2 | CASSDSDRVINEQYF | TGTGCCAGCAGTGATTCGGACAGGGTAATTAACGAGCAGTACTTC
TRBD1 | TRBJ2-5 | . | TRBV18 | CASSPGTDGQETQYF | TGTGCCAGCTCCCCCGGGACAGACGGGCAAGAGACCCAGTACTTC
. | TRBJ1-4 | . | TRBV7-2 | CASSSRDFRTYYEKLFF | TGTGCCAGCAGCTCTCGCGATTTTCGGACTTACTATGAAAAACTGTTTTTT
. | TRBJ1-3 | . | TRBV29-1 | CSVQYSGNTIYF | TGCAGCGTTCAGTACTCTGGAAACACCATATATTTT
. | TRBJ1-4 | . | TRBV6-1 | CASRALGEANEKLFF | TGTGCCAGCAGGGCCCTAGGGGAGGCTAATGAAAAACTGTTTTTT
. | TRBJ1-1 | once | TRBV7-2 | CASTSAVEAFF | TGTGCCAGCACCTCCGCAGTTGAAGCTTTCTTT
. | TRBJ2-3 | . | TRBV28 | CASYTSDTQYF | TGTGCCAGCTATACTAGCGATACGCAGTATTTT
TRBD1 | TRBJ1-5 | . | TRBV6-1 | CASSAGQGVNQPQHF | TGTGCCAGCAGTGCGGGACAGGGGGTAAATCAGCCCCAGCATTTT
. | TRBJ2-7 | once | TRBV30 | CAWSAGSGTYYEQYF | TGTGCCTGGAGTGCCGGCAGCGGTACCTACTACGAGCAGTACTTC
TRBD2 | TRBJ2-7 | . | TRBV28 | CAISLAGAFEQYF | TGTGCCATCTCACTAGCGGGAGCCTTCGAGCAGTACTTC
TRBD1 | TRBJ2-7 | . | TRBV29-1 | CSVVGQGNHRGEQYF | TGCAGCGTTGTGGGACAGGGAAATCATAGGGGCGAGCAGTACTTC
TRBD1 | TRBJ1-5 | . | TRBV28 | CASSRDRASNQPQHF | TGTGCCAGCAGTAGGGACAGGGCTAGCAATCAGCCCCAGCATTTT
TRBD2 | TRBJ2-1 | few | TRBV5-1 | CASSPYRLAGGRDEQFF | TGCGCCAGCAGCCCCTACCGACTAGCGGGAGGGCGGGATGAGCAGTTCTTC
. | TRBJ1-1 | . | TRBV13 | CASSLVGGTNTEAFF | TGTGCCAGCAGCTTAGTAGGGGGAACGAACACTGAAGCTTTCTTT
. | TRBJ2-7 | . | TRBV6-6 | CASSYSRGGLSYEQYF | TGTGCCAGCAGTTACTCGAGGGGAGGCCTTTCCTACGAGCAGTACTTC
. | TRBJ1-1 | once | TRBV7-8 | CASSFLGLGDTEAFF | TGTGCCAGCAGCTTTTTAGGACTCGGGGACACTGAAGCTTTCTTT
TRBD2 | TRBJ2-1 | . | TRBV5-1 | CASSLGLAGRDEQFF | TGCGCCAGCAGCTTGGGACTAGCGGGAAGGGATGAGCAGTTCTTC
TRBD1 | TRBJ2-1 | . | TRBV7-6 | CASSLPGQSYNEQFF | TGTGCCAGCAGCCTGCCGGGACAGTCCTACAATGAGCAGTTCTTC
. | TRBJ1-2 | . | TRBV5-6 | CASSLMGGDYGYTF | TGTGCCAGCAGCTTGATGGGGGGGGACTATGGCTACACCTTC
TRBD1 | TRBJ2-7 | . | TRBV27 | CASSPTGSHEQYF | TGTGCCAGCAGTCCGACAGGGAGTCACGAGCAGTACTTC
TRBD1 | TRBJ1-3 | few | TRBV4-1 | CASSQSPLISFYRGNSGNTIYF | TGCGCCAGCAGCCAATCCCCTCTTATTTCGTTTTACAGGGGAAATTCTGGAAACACCATATATTTT
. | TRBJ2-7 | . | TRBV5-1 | CASSVRDWSSYEQYF | TGCGCCAGCAGCGTTCGGGACTGGAGCTCCTACGAGCAGTACTTC
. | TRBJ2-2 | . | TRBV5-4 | CASSLYERHPPFGELFF | TGTGCCAGCAGCTTGTACGAGCGGCATCCTCCGTTCGGGGAGCTGTTTTTT
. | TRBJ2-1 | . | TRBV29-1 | CSVSPYLRSYNEQFF | TGCAGCGTTTCCCCATACTTACGTTCCTACAATGAGCAGTTCTTC
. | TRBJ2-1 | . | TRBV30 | CAWRWGQGRDEQFF | TGTGCCTGGAGGTGGGGGCAGGGAAGGGATGAGCAGTTCTTC
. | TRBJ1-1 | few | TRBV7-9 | CASSLALAREAFF | TGTGCCAGCAGCTTAGCCTTAGCCCGTGAAGCTTTCTTT